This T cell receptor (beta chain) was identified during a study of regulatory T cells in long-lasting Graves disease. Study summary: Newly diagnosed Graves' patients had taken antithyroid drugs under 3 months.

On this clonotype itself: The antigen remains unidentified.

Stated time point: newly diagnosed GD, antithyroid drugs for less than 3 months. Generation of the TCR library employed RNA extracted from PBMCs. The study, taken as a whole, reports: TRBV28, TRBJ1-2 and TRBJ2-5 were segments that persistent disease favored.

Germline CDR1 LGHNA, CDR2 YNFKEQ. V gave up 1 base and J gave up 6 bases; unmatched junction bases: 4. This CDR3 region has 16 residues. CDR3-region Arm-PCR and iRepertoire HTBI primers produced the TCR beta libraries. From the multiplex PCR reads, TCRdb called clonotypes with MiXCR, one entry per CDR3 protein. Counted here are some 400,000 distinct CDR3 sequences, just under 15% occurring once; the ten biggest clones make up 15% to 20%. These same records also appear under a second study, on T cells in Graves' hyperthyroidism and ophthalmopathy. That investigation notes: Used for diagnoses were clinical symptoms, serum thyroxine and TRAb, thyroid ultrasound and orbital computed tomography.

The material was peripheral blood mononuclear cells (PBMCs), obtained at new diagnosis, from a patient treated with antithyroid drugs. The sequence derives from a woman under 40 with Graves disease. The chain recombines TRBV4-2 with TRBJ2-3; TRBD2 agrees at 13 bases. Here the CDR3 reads CASSQGLAGGVDTQYF. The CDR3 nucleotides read TGTGCCAGCAGCCAAGGACTAGCGGGAGGAGTTGATACGCAGTATTTT.